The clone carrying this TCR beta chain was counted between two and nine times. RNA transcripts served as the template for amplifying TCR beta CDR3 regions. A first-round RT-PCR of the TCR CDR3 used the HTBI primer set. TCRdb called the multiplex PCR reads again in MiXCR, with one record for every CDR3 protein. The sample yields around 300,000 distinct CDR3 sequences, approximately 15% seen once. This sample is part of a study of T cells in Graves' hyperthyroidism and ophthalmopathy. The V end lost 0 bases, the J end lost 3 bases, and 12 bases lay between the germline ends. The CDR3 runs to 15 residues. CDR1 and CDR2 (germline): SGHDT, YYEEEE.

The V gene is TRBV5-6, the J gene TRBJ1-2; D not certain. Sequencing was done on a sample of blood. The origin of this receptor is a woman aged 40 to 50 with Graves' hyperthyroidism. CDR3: CASSLVVGSDYGYTF. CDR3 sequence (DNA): TGTGCCAGCAGCTTGGTGGTAGGGAGCGACTATGGCTACACCTTC.